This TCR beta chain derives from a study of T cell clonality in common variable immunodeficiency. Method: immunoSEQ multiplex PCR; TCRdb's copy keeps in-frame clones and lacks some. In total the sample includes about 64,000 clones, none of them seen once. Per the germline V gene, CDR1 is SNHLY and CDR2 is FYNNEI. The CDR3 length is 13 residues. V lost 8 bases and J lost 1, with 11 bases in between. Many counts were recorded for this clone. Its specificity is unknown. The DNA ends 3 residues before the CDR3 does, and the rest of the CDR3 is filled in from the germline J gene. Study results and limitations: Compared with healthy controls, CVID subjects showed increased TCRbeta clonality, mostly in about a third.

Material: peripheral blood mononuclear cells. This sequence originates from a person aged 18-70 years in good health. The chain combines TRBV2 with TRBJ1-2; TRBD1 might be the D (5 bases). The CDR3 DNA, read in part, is TGTGCCAGCTCCCGACAGAATAACTATGGC. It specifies CASSRQNNYG. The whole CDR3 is CASSRQNNYGYTF.